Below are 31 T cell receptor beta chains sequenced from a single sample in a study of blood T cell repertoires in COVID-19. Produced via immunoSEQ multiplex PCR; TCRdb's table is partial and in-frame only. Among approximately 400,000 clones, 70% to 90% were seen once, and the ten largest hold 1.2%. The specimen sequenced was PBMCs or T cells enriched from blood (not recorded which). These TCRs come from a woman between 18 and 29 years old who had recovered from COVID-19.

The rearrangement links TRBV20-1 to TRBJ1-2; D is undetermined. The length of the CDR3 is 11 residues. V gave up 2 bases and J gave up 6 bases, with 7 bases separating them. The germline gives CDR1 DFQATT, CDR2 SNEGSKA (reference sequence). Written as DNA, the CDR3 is TGCAGTGCTAGACGGGGAAATGGCTACACCTTC. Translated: CSARRGNGYTF.

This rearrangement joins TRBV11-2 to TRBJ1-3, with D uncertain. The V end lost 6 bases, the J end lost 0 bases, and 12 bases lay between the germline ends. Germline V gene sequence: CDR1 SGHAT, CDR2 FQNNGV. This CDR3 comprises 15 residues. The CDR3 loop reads CASSHRPYSGNTIYF. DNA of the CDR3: TGTGCCAGCAGTCATCGTCCCTACTCTGGAAACACCATATATTTT.

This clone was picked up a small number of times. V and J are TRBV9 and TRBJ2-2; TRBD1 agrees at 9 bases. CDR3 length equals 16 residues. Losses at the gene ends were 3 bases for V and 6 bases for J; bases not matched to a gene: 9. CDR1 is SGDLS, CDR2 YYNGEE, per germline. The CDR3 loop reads CASSGEGQGRPGELFF. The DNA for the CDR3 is TGTGCCAGCAGCGGAGAAGGACAGGGGAGGCCCGGGGAGCTGTTTTTT.

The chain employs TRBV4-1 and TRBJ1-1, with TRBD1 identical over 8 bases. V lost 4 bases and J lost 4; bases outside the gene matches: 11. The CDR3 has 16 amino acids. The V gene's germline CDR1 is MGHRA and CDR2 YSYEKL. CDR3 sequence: CASSPKTNRGGTEAFF. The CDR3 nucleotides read TGCGCCAGCAGCCCGAAGACGAACAGGGGGGGCACTGAAGCTTTCTTT.

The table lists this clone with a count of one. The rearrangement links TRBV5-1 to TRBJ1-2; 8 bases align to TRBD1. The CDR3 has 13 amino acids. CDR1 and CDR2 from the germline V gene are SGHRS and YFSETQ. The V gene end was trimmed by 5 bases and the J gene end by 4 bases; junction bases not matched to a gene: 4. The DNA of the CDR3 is TGCGCCAGCAGTGCAGGGGGCATCTATGGCTACACCTTC. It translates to CASSAGGIYGYTF. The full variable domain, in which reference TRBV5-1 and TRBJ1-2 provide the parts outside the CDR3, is KAGVTQTPRYLIKTRGQQVTLSCSPISGHRSVSWYQQTPGQGLQFLFEYFSETQRNKGNFPGRFSGRQFSNSRSEMNVSTLELGDSALYLCASSAGGIYGYTFGSGTRLTVV.

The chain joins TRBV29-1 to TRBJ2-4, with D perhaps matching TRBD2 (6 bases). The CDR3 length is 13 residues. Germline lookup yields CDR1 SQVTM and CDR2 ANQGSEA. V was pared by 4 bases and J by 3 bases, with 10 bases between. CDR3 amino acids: CSVVWGDKNIQYF. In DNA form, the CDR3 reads TGCAGCGTTGTGTGGGGGGACAAAAACATTCAGTACTTC. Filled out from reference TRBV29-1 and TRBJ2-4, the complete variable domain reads SAVISQKPSRDICQRGTSLTIQCQVDSQVTMMFWYRQQPGQSLTLIATANQGSEATYESGFVIDKFPISRPNLTFSTLTVSNMSPEDSSIYLCSVVWGDKNIQYFGAGTRLSVL.

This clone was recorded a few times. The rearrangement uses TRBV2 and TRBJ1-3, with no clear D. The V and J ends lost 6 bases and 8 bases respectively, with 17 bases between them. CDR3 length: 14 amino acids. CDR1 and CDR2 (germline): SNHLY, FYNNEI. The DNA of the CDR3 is TGTGCCAGCAGCCCCGGAGCCAAGGTGGACACCATATATTTT. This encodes CASSPGAKVDTIYF.

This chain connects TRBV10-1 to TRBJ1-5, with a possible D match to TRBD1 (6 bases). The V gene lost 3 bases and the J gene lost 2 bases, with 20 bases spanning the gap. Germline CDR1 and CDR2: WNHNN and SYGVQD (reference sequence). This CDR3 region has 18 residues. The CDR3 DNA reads TGCGCCAGCAGTGACCCCAGAGAGGACAGCTATCGCAATCAGCCCCAGCATTTT. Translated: CASSDPREDSYRNQPQHF.

Here the CDR3 DNA reads TGTGCCAGCAGCTATAAGGGACAGGGCCAATATGGCTACACCTTC. Protein sequence: CASSYKGQGQYGYTF. The chain joins TRBV5-4 to TRBJ1-2, with 9 positions matching TRBD1. Germline V gene lookup returns CDR1 SGHNT and CDR2 YYREEE (reference sequence). This CDR3 region has 15 residues. Trimming at V came to 3 bases and at J to 5 bases, leaving 8 bases not matched to a gene. Full variable domain (remainder filled in from reference TRBV5-4 and TRBJ1-2): ETGVTQSPTHLIKTRGQQVTLRCSSQSGHNTVSWYQQALGQGPQFIFQYYREEENGRGNFPPRFSGLQFPNYSSELNVNALELDDSALYLCASSYKGQGQYGYTFGSGTRLTVV.

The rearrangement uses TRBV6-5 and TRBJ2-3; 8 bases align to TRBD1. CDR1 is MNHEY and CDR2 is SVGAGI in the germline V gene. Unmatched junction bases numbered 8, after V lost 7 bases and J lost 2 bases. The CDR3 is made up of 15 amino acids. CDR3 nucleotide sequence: TGTGCCAGCAAGGGGACAGGTGTCTACACAGATACGCAGTATTTT. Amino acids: CASKGTGVYTDTQYF.

The CDR3 region has the DNA TGTGCCAGCAGCCCCGCCGTAGGACACACAGATACGCAGTATTTT. This gives the protein CASSPAVGHTDTQYF. The J gene is TRBJ2-3, the V gene TRBV27; a possible D gene is TRBD1 (5 bases). The CDR3 runs 15 residues. Trimming cost V 6 bases and J 2 bases, with 15 bases left between them. CDR1 is MNHEY, CDR2 SMNVEV, per germline (reference sequence).

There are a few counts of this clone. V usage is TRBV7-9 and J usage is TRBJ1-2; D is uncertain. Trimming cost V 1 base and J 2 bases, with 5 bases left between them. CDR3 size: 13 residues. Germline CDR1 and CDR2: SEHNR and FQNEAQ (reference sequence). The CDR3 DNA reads TGTGCCAGCAGCTTAGACATCAACTATGGCTACACCTTC. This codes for CASSLDINYGYTF.

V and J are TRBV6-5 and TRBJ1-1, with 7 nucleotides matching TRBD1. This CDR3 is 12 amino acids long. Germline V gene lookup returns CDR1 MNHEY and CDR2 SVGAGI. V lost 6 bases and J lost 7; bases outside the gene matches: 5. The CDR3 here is CASRGGQFEAFF. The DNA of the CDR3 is TGTGCCAGCAGAGGGGGACAGTTTGAAGCTTTCTTT.

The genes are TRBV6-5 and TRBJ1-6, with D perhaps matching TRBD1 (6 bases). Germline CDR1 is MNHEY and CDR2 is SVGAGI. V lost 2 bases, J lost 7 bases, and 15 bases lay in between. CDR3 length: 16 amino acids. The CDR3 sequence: CASSYHTTGFNSPLHF. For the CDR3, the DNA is TGTGCCAGCAGTTACCACACCACAGGGTTCAATTCACCCCTCCACTTT.

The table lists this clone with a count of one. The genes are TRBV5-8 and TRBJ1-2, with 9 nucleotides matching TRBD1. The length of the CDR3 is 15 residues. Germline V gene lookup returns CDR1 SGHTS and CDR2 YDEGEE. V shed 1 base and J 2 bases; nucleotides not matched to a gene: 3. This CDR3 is CASSLYGTGNYGYTF. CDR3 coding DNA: TGTGCCAGCAGCTTGTATGGGACAGGGAACTATGGCTACACCTTC.

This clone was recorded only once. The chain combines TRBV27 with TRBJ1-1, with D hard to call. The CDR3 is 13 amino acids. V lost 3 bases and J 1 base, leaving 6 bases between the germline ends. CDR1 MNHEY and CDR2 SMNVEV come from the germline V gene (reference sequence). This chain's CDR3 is CASSFQANTEAFF. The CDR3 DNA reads TGTGCCAGCAGTTTCCAGGCGAACACTGAAGCTTTCTTT.

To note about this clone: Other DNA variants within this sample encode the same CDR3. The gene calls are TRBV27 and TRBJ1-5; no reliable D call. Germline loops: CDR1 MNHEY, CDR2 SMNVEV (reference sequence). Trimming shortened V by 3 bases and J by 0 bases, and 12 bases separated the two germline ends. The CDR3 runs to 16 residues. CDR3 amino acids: CASSFSGGYSNQPQHF. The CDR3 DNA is TGTGCCAGCAGTTTCTCTGGAGGGTATAGCAATCAGCCCCAGCATTTT.

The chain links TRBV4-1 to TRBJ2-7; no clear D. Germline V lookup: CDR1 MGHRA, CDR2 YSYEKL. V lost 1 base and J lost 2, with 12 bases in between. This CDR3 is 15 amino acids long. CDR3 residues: CASSQVGEGTYEQYF. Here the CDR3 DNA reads TGCGCCAGCAGCCAAGTTGGAGAAGGAACCTACGAGCAGTACTTC.

This chain's CDR3 is CASSPHRGVNQPQHF. The CDR3 DNA sequence: TGTGCCAGTAGTCCACACAGGGGGGTCAATCAGCCCCAGCATTTT. The chain is built from TRBV19 and TRBJ1-5; 8 bases line up with TRBD1. The V and J ends lost 5 bases and 3 bases, in that order; junction bases with no gene match: 6. This CDR3 has 15 amino acids. Germline CDR1 is LNHDA and CDR2 is SQIVND (reference sequence).

The CDR3 protein is CSVNGGDGYTF. The CDR3 nucleotides read TGCAGCGTTAACGGGGGGGACGGCTACACCTTC. The chain joins TRBV29-1 to TRBJ1-2; TRBD1 might be the D (5 bases). Per the germline V gene, CDR1 is SQVTM and CDR2 is ANQGSEA. V was cut by 5 bases and J by 8 bases, with 12 bases left in between. There are 11 residues in the CDR3. The whole variable domain, remainder taken from reference TRBV29-1 and TRBJ1-2, is SAVISQKPSRDICQRGTSLTIQCQVDSQVTMMFWYRQQPGQSLTLIATANQGSEATYESGFVIDKFPISRPNLTFSTLTVSNMSPEDSSIYLCSVNGGDGYTFGSGTRLTVV.

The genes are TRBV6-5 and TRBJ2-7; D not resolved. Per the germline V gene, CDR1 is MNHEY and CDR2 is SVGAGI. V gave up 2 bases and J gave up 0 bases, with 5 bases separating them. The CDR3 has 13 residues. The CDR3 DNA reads TGTGCCAGCAGTTACCGGAGCTCCTACGAGCAGTACTTC. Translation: CASSYRSSYEQYF.

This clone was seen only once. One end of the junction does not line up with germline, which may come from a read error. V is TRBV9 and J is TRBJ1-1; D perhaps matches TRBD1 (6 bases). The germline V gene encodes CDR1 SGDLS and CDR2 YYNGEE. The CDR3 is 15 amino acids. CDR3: CPSRAGGGGEIEAFF. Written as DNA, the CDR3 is TGTCCCAGCCGCGCGGGCGGGGGGGGCGAAATTGAAGCTTTCTTT.

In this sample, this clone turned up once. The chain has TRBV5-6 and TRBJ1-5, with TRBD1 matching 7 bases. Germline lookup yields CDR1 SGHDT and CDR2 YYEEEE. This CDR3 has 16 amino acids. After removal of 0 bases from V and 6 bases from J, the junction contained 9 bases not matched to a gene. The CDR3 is CASSLGTGQKFQPQHF. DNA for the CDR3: TGTGCCAGCAGCTTGGGGACGGGACAGAAATTTCAGCCCCAGCATTTT.

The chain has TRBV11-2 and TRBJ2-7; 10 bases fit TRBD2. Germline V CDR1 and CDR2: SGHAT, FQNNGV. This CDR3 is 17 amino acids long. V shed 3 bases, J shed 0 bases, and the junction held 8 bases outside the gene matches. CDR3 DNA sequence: TGTGCCAGCAGCTTCCGACTAGCGGGTTATAGCTCCTACGAGCAGTACTTC. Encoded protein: CASSFRLAGYSSYEQYF.

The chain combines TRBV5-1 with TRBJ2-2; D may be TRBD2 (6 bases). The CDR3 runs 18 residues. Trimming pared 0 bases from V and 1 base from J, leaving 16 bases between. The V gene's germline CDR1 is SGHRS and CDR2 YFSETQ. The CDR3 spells CASSLAHGLAMNTGELFF. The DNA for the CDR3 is TGCGCCAGCAGCTTGGCCCACGGGCTAGCGATGAACACCGGGGAGCTGTTTTTT.

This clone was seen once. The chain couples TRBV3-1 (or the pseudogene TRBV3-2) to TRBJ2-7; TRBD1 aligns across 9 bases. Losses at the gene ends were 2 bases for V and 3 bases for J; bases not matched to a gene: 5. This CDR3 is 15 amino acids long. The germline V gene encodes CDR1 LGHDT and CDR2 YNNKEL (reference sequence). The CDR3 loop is CASSQPGQGDYEQYF. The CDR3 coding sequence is TGTGCCAGCAGCCAACCGGGACAGGGTGACTACGAGCAGTACTTC.

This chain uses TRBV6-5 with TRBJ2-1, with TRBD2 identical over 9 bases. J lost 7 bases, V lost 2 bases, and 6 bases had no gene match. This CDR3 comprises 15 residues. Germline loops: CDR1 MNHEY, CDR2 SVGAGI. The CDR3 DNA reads TGTGCCAGCAGTTACCTGGCGGGGGGGTGGAATGAGCAGTTCTTC. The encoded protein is CASSYLAGGWNEQFF.

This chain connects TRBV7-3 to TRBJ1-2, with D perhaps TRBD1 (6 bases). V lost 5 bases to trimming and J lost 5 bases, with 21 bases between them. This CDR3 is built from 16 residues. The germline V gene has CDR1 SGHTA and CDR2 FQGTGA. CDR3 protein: CASSVSRDMMKYGYTF. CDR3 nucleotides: TGTGCCAGCAGCGTAAGCAGGGACATGATGAAGTATGGCTACACCTTC.

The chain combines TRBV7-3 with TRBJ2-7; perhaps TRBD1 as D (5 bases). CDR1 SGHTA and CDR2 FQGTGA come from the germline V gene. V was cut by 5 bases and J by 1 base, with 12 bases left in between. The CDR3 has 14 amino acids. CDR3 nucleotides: TGTGCCAGCAGCCCGACCGGACATTCCTACGAGCAGTACTTC. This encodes CASSPTGHSYEQYF. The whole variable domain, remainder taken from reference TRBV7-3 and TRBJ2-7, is GAGVSQTPSNKVTEKGKYVELRCDPISGHTALYWYRQSLGQGPEFLIYFQGTGAADDSGLPNDRFFAVRPEGSVSTLKIQRTERGDSAVYLCASSPTGHSYEQYFGPGTRLTVT.

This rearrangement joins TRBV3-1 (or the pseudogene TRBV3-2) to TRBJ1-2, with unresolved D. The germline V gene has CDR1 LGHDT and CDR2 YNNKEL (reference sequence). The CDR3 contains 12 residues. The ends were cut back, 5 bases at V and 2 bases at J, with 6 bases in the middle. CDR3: CASSDINYGYTF. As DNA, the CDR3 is TGTGCCAGCAGCGACATAAACTATGGCTACACCTTC.

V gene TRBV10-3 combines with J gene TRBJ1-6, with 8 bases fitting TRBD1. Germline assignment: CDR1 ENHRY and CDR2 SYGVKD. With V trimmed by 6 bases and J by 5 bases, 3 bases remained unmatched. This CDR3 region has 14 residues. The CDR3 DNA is TGTGCCATCAGACTACAGGGGGATAATTCACCCCTCCACTTT. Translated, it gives CAIRLQGDNSPLHF.